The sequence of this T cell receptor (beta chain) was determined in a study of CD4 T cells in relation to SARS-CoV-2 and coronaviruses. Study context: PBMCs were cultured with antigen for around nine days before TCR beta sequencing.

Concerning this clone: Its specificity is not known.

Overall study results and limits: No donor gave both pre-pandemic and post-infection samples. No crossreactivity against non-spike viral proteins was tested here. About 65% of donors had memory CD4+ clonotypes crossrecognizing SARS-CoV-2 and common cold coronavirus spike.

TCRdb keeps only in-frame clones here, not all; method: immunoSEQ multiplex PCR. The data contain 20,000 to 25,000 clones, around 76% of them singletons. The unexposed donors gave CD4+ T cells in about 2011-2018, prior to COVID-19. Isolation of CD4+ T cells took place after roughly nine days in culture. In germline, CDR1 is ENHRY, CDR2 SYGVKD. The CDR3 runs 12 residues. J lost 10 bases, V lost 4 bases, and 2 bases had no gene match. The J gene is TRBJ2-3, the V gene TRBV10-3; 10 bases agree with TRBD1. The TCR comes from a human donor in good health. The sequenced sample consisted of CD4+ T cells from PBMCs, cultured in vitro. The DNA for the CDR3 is TGTGCCATCAGTGGACAGGGGGCGGCGCAGTATTTT. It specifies CAISGQGAAQYF.